This T cell receptor (beta chain) is from a study of cytomegalovirus exposure and HLA in healthy donors. CDR1 is SEHNR, CDR2 FQNEAQ, per germline (reference sequence). The CDR3 totals 18 residues. The V segment lost 7 bases and the J segment 3 bases; nucleotides outside the gene matches: 13. 13 Jbeta primers and 60 Vbeta primers were used for the PCR. The protocol was immunoSEQ multiplex PCR, while the TCRdb copy is restricted to in-frame clones and leaves out a portion. The sample contains fewer than 200,000 clones, less than 85% of which appear only once. Study results and limitations: HLA alleles showed associations with 16,951 TCR beta sequences in a later analysis, at a 0.05 false discovery rate.

A remark on this clone: Its specificity is not known.

V is TRBV7-9 and J is TRBJ1-6; 9 nucleotides align to TRBD1. The clonotype originates from a male donor in good health and CMV-seronegative. The sequenced sample was PBMCs. The CDR3 region has the DNA TGTGCCAGCAACCCAGAGACAGGGGGATTCTTCTATAATTCACCCCTCCACTTT. Translated, it gives CASNPETGGFFYNSPLHF.